This T cell receptor (beta chain) was captured in a study of CXCR3-negative and CXCR3-positive naive CD8 T cells. UMI-labeled TRB cDNA libraries were prepared by 5' RACE. TCRdb reprocessed the 5' RACE reads, with one entry per CDR3 protein and no DNA. Here the sample table reports just under 9,000 distinct CDR3 sequences. Germline values: CDR1 SGHAT, CDR2 FQNNGV. There are 16 residues in the CDR3. Concerning this clonotype itself: Its antigen is unknown.

Points from the study as a whole: No difference in surface CD5 was seen between naive subsets, and TCR strength was inferred from TRB CDR3 properties. High diversity, comparable across both naive subsets, contrasted with much lower diversity in memory CD8+ cells. Within a donor, both naive subsets shared TRBV-TRBJ usage, unlike memory cells.

The sequencing input was naive CXCR3- CD8+ T cells from blood. As to subset: CD45RO-CCR7+CD27+CD95- naive CD8+ T cells lacking CXCR3 (TNR3-). The receptor comes from a human donor in good health. Some clones in this sample may be carry-over from other donors' samples. The V and J genes are TRBV11-2 and TRBJ2-3; TCRdb gives TRBD1 as the D gene, but with no DNA this cannot be confirmed. This CDR3 is CASSLRGGRGTDTQYF.